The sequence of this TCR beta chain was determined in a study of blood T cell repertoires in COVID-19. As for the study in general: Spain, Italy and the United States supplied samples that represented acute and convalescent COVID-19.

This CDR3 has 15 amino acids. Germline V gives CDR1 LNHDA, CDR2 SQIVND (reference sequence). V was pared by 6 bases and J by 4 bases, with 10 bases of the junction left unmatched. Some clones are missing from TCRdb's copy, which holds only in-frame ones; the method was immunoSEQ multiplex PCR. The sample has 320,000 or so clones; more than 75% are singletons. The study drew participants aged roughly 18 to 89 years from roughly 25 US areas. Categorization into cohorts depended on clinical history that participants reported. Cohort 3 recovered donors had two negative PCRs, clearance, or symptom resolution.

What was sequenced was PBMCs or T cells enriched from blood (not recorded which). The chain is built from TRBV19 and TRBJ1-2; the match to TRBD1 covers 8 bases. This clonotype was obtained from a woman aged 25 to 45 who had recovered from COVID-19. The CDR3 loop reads CASRTTGGASYGYTF. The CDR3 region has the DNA TGTGCCAGTAGAACCACAGGGGGGGCTAGCTATGGCTACACCTTC. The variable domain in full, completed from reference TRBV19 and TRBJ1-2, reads DGGITQSPKYLFRKEGQNVTLSCEQNLNHDAMYWYRQDPGQGLRLIYYSQIVNDFQKGDIAEGYSVSREKKESFPLTVTSAQKNPTAFYLCASRTTGGASYGYTFGSGTRLTVV.